This TCR beta chain was sequenced during a study of blood T cell repertoires in COVID-19. The wider study: Acute-phase and convalescent COVID-19 samples originated in the United States, Italy and Spain. PBMCs, B-cell-depleted T cells, or T cells provided the cDNA or gDNA that made up the material.

This clone occurred once. Original handling: Scientists estimated how many nucleated cells there were by amplifying reference gene primers. Clones were read by immunoSEQ multiplex PCR, and TCRdb kept only the in-frame ones, dropping some. V and J calls and clone size are those listed in that table; D and trimming were worked out from the DNA. The table lists about 240,000 clones, approximately 83% of them singletons. Sequencing was performed on peripheral blood. This sequence was found in a human donor in a cohort sampled during active COVID-19.

The CDR3 loop is CASSRLAGAGDTQYF. The DNA of the CDR3 is TGTGCCAGCAGCCGACTAGCGGGAGCGGGAGATACGCAGTATTTT. The J gene is TRBJ2-3, the V gene TRBV11-1, with 12 bases matching TRBD2. The germline gives CDR1 SGHAT, CDR2 FQDESV (reference sequence). Trimming took 5 bases from V and 5 from J; bases not matched to a gene: 5. The CDR3 is 15 residues long.